This TCR beta chain was captured by sequencing in a study of T cell responses to AZD1222 COVID-19 vaccine. This clone was recorded a few times. CDR1 is LNHNV, CDR2 YYDKDF, per germline (reference sequence). This CDR3 has 16 amino acids. The ends lost 3 bases at V and 2 bases at J; junction bases unmatched: 10. TCRdb keeps only in-frame clones here, not all; method: immunoSEQ multiplex PCR. The sample shows 170,000 or so clones, 87% of them seen only once. The chain couples TRBV15 to TRBJ2-7; TRBD2 agrees at 7 bases. Material: peripheral blood, obtained on day 0 of AZD1222 vaccination. The receptor was derived from an adult in good health. The CDR3 sequence is CATSRVAGTKAYEQYF. CDR3 coding DNA: TGTGCCACCAGCAGGGTGGCCGGGACTAAAGCCTACGAGCAGTACTTC.